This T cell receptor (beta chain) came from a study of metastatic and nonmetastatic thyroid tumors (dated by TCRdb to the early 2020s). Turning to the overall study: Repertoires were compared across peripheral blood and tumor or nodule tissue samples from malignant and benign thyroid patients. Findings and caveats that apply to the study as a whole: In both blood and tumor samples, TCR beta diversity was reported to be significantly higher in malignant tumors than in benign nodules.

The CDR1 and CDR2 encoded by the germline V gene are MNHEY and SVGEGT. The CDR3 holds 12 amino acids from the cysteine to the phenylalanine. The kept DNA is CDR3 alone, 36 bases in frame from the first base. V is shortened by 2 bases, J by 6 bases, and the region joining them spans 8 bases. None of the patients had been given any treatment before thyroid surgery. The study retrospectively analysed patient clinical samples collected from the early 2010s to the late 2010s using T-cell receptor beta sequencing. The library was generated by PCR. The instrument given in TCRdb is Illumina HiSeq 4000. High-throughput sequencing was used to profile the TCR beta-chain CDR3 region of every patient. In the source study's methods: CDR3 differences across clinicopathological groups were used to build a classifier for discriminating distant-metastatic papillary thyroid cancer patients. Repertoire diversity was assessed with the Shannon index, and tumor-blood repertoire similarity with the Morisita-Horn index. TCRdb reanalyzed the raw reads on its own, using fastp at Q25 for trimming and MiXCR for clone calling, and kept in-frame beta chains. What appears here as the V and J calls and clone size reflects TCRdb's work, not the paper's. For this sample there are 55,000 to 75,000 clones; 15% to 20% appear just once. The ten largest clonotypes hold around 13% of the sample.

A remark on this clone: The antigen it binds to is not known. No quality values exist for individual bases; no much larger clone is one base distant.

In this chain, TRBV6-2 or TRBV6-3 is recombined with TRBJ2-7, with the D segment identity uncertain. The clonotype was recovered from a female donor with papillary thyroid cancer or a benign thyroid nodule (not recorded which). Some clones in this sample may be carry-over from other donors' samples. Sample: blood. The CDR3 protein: CASSYIQGEQYF. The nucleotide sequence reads TGTGCCAGCAGTTACATACAAGGCGAGCAGTACTTC.